Below are 25 T cell receptor beta chains sequenced from a single sample in a study of cytomegalovirus exposure and HLA in healthy donors. With 60 Vbeta and 13 Jbeta primers, the PCR was carried out. Profiled with immunoSEQ multiplex PCR; TCRdb holds only in-frame clones, not every one. The sample lists about 140,000 clones; roughly three quarters were seen once. Sequencing was carried out using PBMCs. Receptor source: a man aged 18 to 30 in good health and CMV-seronegative.

V gene TRBV10-2 combines with J gene TRBJ2-1; 7 bases are a match to TRBD2. This CDR3 region has 17 residues. V gave up 4 bases and J gave up 2 bases; unmatched junction bases: 11. Germline CDR1 reads WSHSY; CDR2 reads SAAADI. The CDR3 reads CASSGLGRDHAYNEQFF. The CDR3 nucleotides are TGCGCCAGCAGTGGCTTAGGGAGGGATCATGCCTACAATGAGCAGTTCTTC.

CDR3 nucleotides: TGTGCCAGCAGTTTAGACAGGGATTACGAGCAGTACTTC. It codes for CASSLDRDYEQYF. The rearrangement uses TRBV2 and TRBJ2-7; 7 nucleotides agree with TRBD1. Germline lookup yields CDR1 SNHLY and CDR2 FYNNEI. Unmatched junction bases numbered 5, after V lost 5 bases and J lost 4 bases. CDR3 length equals 13 residues.

The chain uses TRBV15 and TRBJ2-1; TRBD2 aligns across 8 bases. J gave up 5 bases and V 0 bases, and 6 bases lay outside the gene matches. Looked up from germline, CDR1 is LNHNV and CDR2 is YYDKDF (reference sequence). This CDR3 has 16 residues. Here the CDR3 DNA reads TGTGCCACCAGCAGAGAACTAGCGGAGCCGAACAATGAGCAGTTCTTC. Translating gives CATSRELAEPNNEQFF.

The chain has TRBV18 and TRBJ2-1; 15 bases map to TRBD2. The CDR3 spans 17 residues. Trimming at V came to 3 bases and at J to 12 bases, leaving 12 bases not matched to a gene. Germline assignment: CDR1 KGHSH and CDR2 LQKENI. For the CDR3, the DNA is TGTGCCAGCTCACCCGGACTAGCGGGAGGGGGTGGTGAAGTGCAGTTCTTC. It yields the protein CASSPGLAGGGGEVQFF. The entire variable domain, with the rest obtained from reference TRBV18 and TRBJ2-1, is as follows: NAGVMQNPRHLVRRRGQEARLRCSPMKGHSHVYWYRQLPEEGLKFMVYLQKENIIDESGMPKERFSAEFPKEGPSILRIQQVVRGDSAAYFCASSPGLAGGGGEVQFFGPGTRLTVL.

The CDR3 is CASSSSYEQYF. The DNA for the CDR3 is TGCGCCAGCAGCTCGTCTTACGAGCAGTACTTC. The chain is built from TRBV5-1 and TRBJ2-7; D uncertain. This CDR3 has 11 amino acids. CDR1 SGHRS and CDR2 YFSETQ come from the germline V gene. V lost 3 bases, J lost 4 bases, and 5 bases lay in between.

V and J are TRBV18 and TRBJ1-1; 9 positions agree with TRBD1. CDR1 and CDR2 from the germline V gene are KGHSH and LQKENI. The CDR3 consists of 14 residues. J gave up 1 base and V 7 bases, and 4 bases lay outside the gene matches. The DNA of the CDR3 is TGTGCCAGCTTGAGACAGGGGGGGAACACTGAAGCTTTCTTT. The encoded protein is CASLRQGGNTEAFF. The whole variable domain, remainder taken from reference TRBV18 and TRBJ1-1, is NAGVMQNPRHLVRRRGQEARLRCSPMKGHSHVYWYRQLPEEGLKFMVYLQKENIIDESGMPKERFSAEFPKEGPSILRIQQVVRGDSAAYFCASLRQGGNTEAFFGQGTRLTVV.

J is TRBJ1-2 and V is TRBV11-3; possible D gene TRBD1, 6 bases. This CDR3 is 13 amino acids long. Germline CDR1 SGHNT, CDR2 YENEEA. With 2 bases removed from V and 8 bases from J, the gap between germline ends came to 12 bases. The CDR3 loop is CASSLTDQGGYTF. In DNA form, the CDR3 reads TGTGCCAGCAGCTTAACCGACCAGGGGGGCTACACCTTC.

There are a few counts of this clone. The chain carries TRBV6-5 and TRBJ2-7; D is perhaps TRBD2 (6 bases). This CDR3 contains 13 residues. Trimming took 2 bases from V and 1 from J, leaving 6 bases between them. Germline CDR1 and CDR2: MNHEY and SVGAGI. CDR3 coding DNA: TGTGCCAGCAGTTACGGGGGGTCCTACGAGCAGTACTTC. This gives the protein CASSYGGSYEQYF.

Turning to this clone: This specimen includes other DNA sequences encoding the same CDR3. The rearrangement joins TRBV27 to TRBJ2-7, with 7 bases that match TRBD1. The CDR3 is 14 residues long. J gave up 2 bases and V 2 bases, and 3 bases lay outside the gene matches. Germline loops: CDR1 MNHEY, CDR2 SMNVEV (reference sequence). The CDR3 DNA sequence: TGTGCCAGCAGTTTAGGTCAGGGGGCCTACGAGCAGTACTTC. Translated: CASSLGQGAYEQYF.

The chain couples TRBV5-5 to TRBJ2-7; 9 nucleotides agree with TRBD1. J lost 2 bases, V lost 3 bases, and 9 bases had no gene match. Germline V gene lookup returns CDR1 SGHKS and CDR2 YYEKEE (reference sequence). CDR3 length: 16 amino acids. The CDR3 is CASSSGPGTGTYEQYF. In DNA, the CDR3 is TGTGCCAGCAGCTCTGGGCCAGGGACAGGGACCTACGAGCAGTACTTC.

CDR3 amino acids: CASSEGGVGPYEQYF. The DNA for the CDR3 is TGTGCCAGCAGTGAAGGGGGGGTCGGGCCCTACGAGCAGTACTTC. The chain couples TRBV2 to TRBJ2-7; possible D gene TRBD2, 6 bases. Trimming took off 1 base at V and 2 bases at J, with 12 bases between the two ends. The CDR3 loop spans 15 amino acids. Germline loops: CDR1 SNHLY, CDR2 FYNNEI. Full variable domain (rest looked up from reference TRBV2 and TRBJ2-7): EPEVTQTPSHQVTQMGQEVILRCVPISNHLYFYWYRQILGQKVEFLVSFYNNEISEKSEIFDDQFSVERPDGSNFTLKIRSTKLEDSAMYFCASSEGGVGPYEQYFGPGTRLTVT.

The chain couples TRBV5-1 to TRBJ2-7, with 7 bases that match TRBD2. Germline V lookup: CDR1 SGHRS, CDR2 YFSETQ. This CDR3 is 15 amino acids long. The trim removed 1 base at V and 1 base at J, leaving 5 bases unmatched. For the CDR3, the DNA is TGCGCCAGCAGCTTGCGTAGGGAGGGGTCCTACGAGCAGTACTTC. It yields the protein CASSLRREGSYEQYF.

The chain recombines TRBV5-4 with TRBJ1-1, with 8 bases fitting TRBD1. V was clipped by 2 bases and J by 1 base; unmatched bases: 1. The CDR3 spans 14 residues. Germline V gives CDR1 SGHNT, CDR2 YYREEE (reference sequence). CDR3: CASSFGTGNTEAFF. CDR3 DNA sequence: TGTGCCAGCAGCTTCGGGACAGGGAACACTGAAGCTTTCTTT.

The gene calls are TRBV7-2 and TRBJ2-5, with D perhaps TRBD2 (6 bases). The CDR3 runs 14 residues. The germline V gene encodes CDR1 SGHTA and CDR2 FQGNSA. Trimming cost V 3 bases and J 4 bases, with 12 bases left between them. The CDR3 coding sequence is TGTGCCAGCAGCTTTGGCGGGGTTGGAGAGACCCAGTACTTC. Its translation: CASSFGGVGETQYF. Complete variable domain (other parts from reference TRBV7-2 and TRBJ2-5): GAGVSQSPSNKVTEKGKDVELRCDPISGHTALYWYRQSLGQGLEFLIYFQGNSAPDKSGLPSDRFSAERTGGSVSTLTIQRTQQEDSAVYLCASSFGGVGETQYFGPGTRLLVL.

This rearrangement joins TRBV6-5 to TRBJ2-6; D remains ambiguous. The length of the CDR3 is 15 residues. CDR1 is MNHEY, CDR2 SVGAGI, per germline. Trimming took off 0 bases at V and 2 bases at J, with 5 bases between the two ends. CDR3 sequence: CASSYSQAGANVLTF. The DNA of the CDR3 is TGTGCCAGCAGTTACTCGCAGGCTGGGGCCAACGTCCTGACTTTC.

This chain uses TRBV5-1 with TRBJ2-4; TRBD1 agrees at 9 bases. The V gene's germline CDR1 is SGHRS and CDR2 YFSETQ. V lost 4 bases, J lost 5 bases, and 7 bases stayed unmatched. This CDR3 contains 15 residues. CDR3 amino acids: CASSEGQGIQNIQYF. In DNA form, the CDR3 reads TGCGCCAGCAGCGAAGGACAGGGGATTCAAAACATTCAGTACTTC.

This clone was observed once. The rearrangement uses TRBV19 and TRBJ2-7; D not resolved. This CDR3 spans 15 amino acids. V was trimmed by 2 bases and J by 3 bases, leaving 14 bases between them. Per germline, CDR1 LNHDA and CDR2 SQIVND (reference sequence). For the CDR3, the DNA is TGTGCCAGTAGTATAACGAGAACAGAGAGCTACGAGCAGTACTTC. Amino acid sequence: CASSITRTESYEQYF.

The V gene is TRBV27, the J gene TRBJ2-3; TRBD1 agrees at 7 bases. Trimming cost V 5 bases and J 2 bases; bases outside gene matches: 7. This CDR3 is 15 amino acids long. Germline V gene lookup returns CDR1 MNHEY and CDR2 SMNVEV (reference sequence). The CDR3 spells CASSDDREPTDTQYF. The CDR3 DNA reads as TGTGCCAGCAGTGATGACAGGGAGCCCACAGATACGCAGTATTTT.

The chain employs TRBV29-1 and TRBJ2-5, with 7 bases aligning to TRBD1. CDR1 SQVTM and CDR2 ANQGSEA come from the germline V gene. This CDR3 has 13 residues. The V gene end was trimmed by 8 bases and the J gene end by 5 bases; junction bases not matched to a gene: 11. CDR3 DNA sequence: TGCAGCTCTTTGGACAGGTTCGTGGAGACCCAGTACTTC. Residues: CSSLDRFVETQYF.

The chain employs TRBV6-5 and TRBJ2-7; the match to TRBD2 covers 11 bases. Germline V gene data show CDR1 as MNHEY and CDR2 as SVGAGI. This CDR3 is 15 amino acids long. V shed 2 bases, J shed 3 bases, and the junction held 3 bases outside the gene matches. In nucleotides, the CDR3 is TGTGCCAGCAGTTACCGACTAGCGGGGAGCTACGAGCAGTACTTC. It specifies CASSYRLAGSYEQYF.

This clone was seen more than once but under ten times. The genes are TRBV4-1 and TRBJ1-1, with D maybe TRBD1 (6 bases). V dropped 0 bases and J dropped 4 bases, with 18 bases sitting between them. This CDR3 has 17 residues. Per germline, CDR1 MGHRA and CDR2 YSYEKL. The CDR3: CASSQDSAGRGATEAFF. The CDR3 DNA follows: TGCGCCAGCAGCCAAGACTCTGCTGGCAGGGGTGCCACTGAAGCTTTCTTT.

This chain links TRBV5-1 with TRBJ1-1, with 7 bases aligning to TRBD1. The trim removed 3 bases at V and 0 bases at J, leaving 5 bases unmatched. In germline, CDR1 is SGHRS, CDR2 YFSETQ. The CDR3 spans 15 residues. CDR3 bases: TGCGCCAGCAGCTCCGGACAGGTGGTGAACACTGAAGCTTTCTTT. This codes for CASSSGQVVNTEAFF. The full variable domain, completed using reference TRBV5-1 and TRBJ1-1, is KAGVTQTPRYLIKTRGQQVTLSCSPISGHRSVSWYQQTPGQGLQFLFEYFSETQRNKGNFPGRFSGRQFSNSRSEMNVSTLELGDSALYLCASSSGQVVNTEAFFGQGTRLTVV.

This clone has only one observation. The J gene is TRBJ2-4, the V gene TRBV2; 9 bases are a match to TRBD1. Losses at the gene ends were 2 bases for V and 1 base for J; bases not matched to a gene: 15. The germline gives CDR1 SNHLY, CDR2 FYNNEI. There are 20 residues in the CDR3. CDR3 loop: CASSEQPGTGRSSAKNIQYF. Here the CDR3 DNA reads TGTGCCAGCAGTGAACAACCAGGGACAGGGAGAAGTTCGGCCAAAAACATTCAGTACTTC.

The chain combines TRBV29-1 with TRBJ1-2; TRBD1 is a possible D gene (6 bases). Deletions cut 6 bases from V and 4 bases from J, with 9 bases between. The germline gives CDR1 SQVTM, CDR2 ANQGSEA. CDR3 length equals 11 residues. CDR3 sequence reads: CSVWDTYGYTF. The CDR3, as DNA: TGCAGCGTCTGGGACACCTATGGCTACACCTTC.

This clone was seen only a few times. This chain uses TRBV19 with TRBJ2-2, with 8 bases that match TRBD2. Germline trimming cut 7 bases from V and 4 bases from J; bases unmatched to any gene: 11. Germline CDR1 reads LNHDA; CDR2 reads SQIVND (reference sequence). The CDR3 is 16 amino acids. The CDR3 reads CASTPSSGTVTGELFF. The CDR3 DNA reads TGTGCCAGTACCCCCAGTAGCGGGACTGTCACCGGGGAGCTGTTTTTT. Complete variable domain (other parts from reference TRBV19 and TRBJ2-2): DGGITQSPKYLFRKEGQNVTLSCEQNLNHDAMYWYRQDPGQGLRLIYYSQIVNDFQKGDIAEGYSVSREKKESFPLTVTSAQKNPTAFYLCASTPSSGTVTGELFFGEGSRLTVL.